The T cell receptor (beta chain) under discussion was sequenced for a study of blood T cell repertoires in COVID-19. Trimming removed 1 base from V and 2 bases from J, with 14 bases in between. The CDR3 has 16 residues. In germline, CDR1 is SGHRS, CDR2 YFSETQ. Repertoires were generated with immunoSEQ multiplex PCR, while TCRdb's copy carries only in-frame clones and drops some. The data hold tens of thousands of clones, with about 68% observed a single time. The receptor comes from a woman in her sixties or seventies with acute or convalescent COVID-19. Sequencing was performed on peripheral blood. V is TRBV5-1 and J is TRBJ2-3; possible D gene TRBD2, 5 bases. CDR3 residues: CASSLSAPGNTDTQYF. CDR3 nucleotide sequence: TGCGCCAGCAGCTTGTCCGCCCCGGGGAACACAGATACGCAGTATTTT.